This T cell receptor (beta chain) originates from a study of CD8 T cells in ankylosing spondylitis (TCRdb year 2017). Regarding the study in general: T cell receptor beta repertoires were profiled in healthy donors and ankylosing spondylitis patients so that disease-linked TCR variants could be found. Peripheral blood was sampled, and synovial fluid was additionally collected from ankylosing spondylitis patients. In total, the full study cohort was made up of some 110 healthy donors and about two dozen ankylosing spondylitis patients.

The CDR3 goes from the cysteine to the phenylalanine over 13 residues. The entry retains the CDR3 DNA only, 39 bases that are in frame from base 1. Looking up the germline V gene yields CDR1 SGHVS and CDR2 FNYEAQ. The sample was run on an Illumina HiSeq 2500. Quantitative 5'-RACE with molecular barcodes was the method used to prepare the TCR beta libraries. On the authors' methods: To identify disease-linked TCR variants, a new computational method was used, one built on a probabilistic model of VDJ rearrangement. The public reads were run again by TCRdb, first through fastp at Q25 and then through MiXCR, and only productive beta chains were kept. Rows matching on CDR3 protein sequence are summarized as one entry with the most common DNA and genes. The authors' filters were not applied to this entry. This sample holds more than 60,000 distinct CDR3 sequences; less than 6% were observed only once. The ten largest make up about 2.2% of the sample.

Here is what the overall study found, with its caveats: A CD8+ phenotype was shown by the disease-linked clones, which were found at relatively low frequencies in peripheral blood. A TCR beta motif made up of several highly homologous amino acid variants appeared to be characteristic of blood from ankylosing spondylitis patients. The disease-linked clones were reported to be significantly enriched in matched synovial fluid samples from ankylosing spondylitis patients. Some TCR beta motif variants had previously been reported in synovial fluid and blood of reactive arthritis patients, which suggested common disease-initiation mechanisms.

This clonotype appeared many times. This clone's antigen is unknown. The junction does not match germline at one end; this may be a read error. The origin of this receptor is a male donor with ankylosing spondylitis or in good health (not recorded which). The sample was blood, either unsorted or a sorted T cell fraction (not recorded which). The V and J genes are TRBV7-6 and TRBJ2-7; a tentative D match to TRBD1 spans 6 bases. The sequenced DNA: TGTGCCAGCAGCGAGAACAGGGATTACGGGCAGTACTTC. It encodes CASSENRDYGQYF.